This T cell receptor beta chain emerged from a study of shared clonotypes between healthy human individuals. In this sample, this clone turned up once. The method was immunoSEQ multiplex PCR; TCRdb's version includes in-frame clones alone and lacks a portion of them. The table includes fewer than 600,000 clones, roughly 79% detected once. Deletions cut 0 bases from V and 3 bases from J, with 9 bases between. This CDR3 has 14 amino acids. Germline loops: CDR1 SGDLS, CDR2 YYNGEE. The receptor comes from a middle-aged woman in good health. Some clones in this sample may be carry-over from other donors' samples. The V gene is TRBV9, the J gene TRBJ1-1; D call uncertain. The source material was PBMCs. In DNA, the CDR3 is TGTGCCAGCAGCGTAGGCCATACTGACACTGAAGCTTTCTTT. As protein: CASSVGHTDTEAFF.